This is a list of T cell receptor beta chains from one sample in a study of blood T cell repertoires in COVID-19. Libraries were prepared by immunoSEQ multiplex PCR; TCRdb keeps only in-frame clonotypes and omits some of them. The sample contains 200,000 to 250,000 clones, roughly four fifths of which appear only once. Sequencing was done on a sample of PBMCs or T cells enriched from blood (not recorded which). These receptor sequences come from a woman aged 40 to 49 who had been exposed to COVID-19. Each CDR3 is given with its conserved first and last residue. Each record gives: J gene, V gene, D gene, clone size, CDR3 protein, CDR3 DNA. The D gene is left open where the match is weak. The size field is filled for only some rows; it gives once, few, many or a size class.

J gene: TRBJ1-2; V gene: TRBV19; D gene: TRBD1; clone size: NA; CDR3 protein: CASSTGQGEGYTF; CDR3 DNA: TGTGCCAGTAGTACGGGACAGGGGGAAGGCTACACCTTC
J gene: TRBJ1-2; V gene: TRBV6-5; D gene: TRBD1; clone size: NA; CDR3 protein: CASSYLRTGGSYGYTF; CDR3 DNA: TGTGCCAGCAGTTACCTAAGGACAGGGGGCTCTTATGGCTACACCTTC
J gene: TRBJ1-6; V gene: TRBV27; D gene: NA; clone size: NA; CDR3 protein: CASSLSSDSPLHF; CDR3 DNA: TGTGCCAGCAGTTTATCCAGCGACTCACCCCTCCACTTT
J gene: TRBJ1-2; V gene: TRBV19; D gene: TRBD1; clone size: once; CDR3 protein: CASREGGGGYTF; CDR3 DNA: TGTGCCAGTAGGGAAGGGGGCGGCGGCTACACCTTC
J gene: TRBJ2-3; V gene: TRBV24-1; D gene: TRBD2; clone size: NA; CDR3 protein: CATSGTSGWDTQYF; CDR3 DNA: TGTGCCACCAGCGGGACTAGCGGTTGGGATACGCAGTATTTT
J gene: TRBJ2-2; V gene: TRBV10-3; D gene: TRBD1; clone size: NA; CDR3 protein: CATQTGESPNTGELFF; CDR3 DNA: TGTGCCACCCAGACAGGGGAGAGCCCGAACACCGGGGAGCTGTTTTTT
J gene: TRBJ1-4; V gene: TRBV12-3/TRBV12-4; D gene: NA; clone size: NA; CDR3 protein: CASSFGTTGLFF; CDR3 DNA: TGTGCCAGCAGTTTTGGTACCACCGGGCTGTTTTTT
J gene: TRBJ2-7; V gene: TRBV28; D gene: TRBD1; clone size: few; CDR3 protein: CASRTGLNEQYF; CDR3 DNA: TGTGCCAGCAGGACAGGGTTAAACGAGCAGTACTTC
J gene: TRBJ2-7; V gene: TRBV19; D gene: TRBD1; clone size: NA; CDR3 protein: CASSGTANEQYF; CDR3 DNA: TGTGCCAGTAGTGGGACAGCCAACGAGCAGTACTTC
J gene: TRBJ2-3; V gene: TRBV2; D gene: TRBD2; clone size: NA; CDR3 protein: CASSSTGGKPVSTDTQYF; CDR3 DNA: TGTGCCAGCAGTTCCACGGGGGGGAAGCCAGTTAGCACAGATACGCAGTATTTT
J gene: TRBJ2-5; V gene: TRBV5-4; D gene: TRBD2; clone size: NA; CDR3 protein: CASSRSGGGTETQYF; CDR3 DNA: TGTGCCAGCAGCCGCAGCGGGGGGGGGACAGAGACCCAGTACTTC
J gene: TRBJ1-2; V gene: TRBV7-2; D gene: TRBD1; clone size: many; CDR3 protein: CASSLMSGQGLSGYTF; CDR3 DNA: TGTGCCAGCAGCTTAATGAGTGGACAGGGTTTAAGTGGCTACACCTTC
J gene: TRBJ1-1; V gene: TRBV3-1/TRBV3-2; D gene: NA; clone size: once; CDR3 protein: CASSHTDTVNTEAFF; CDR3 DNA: TGTGCCAGCAGCCATACCGACACTGTAAACACTGAAGCTTTCTTT
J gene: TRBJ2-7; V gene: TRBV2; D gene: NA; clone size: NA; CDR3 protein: CASIDGWRATYEQYF; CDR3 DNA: TGTGCCAGCATCGACGGTTGGCGGGCTACCTACGAGCAGTACTTC
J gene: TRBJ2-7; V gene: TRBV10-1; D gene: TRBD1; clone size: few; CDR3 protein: CASAGTADPYEQYF; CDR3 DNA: TGCGCCAGCGCCGGGACAGCGGACCCCTACGAGCAGTACTTC
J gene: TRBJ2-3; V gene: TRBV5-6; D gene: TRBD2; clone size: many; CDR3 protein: CASIKRASGGARTDTQYF; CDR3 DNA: TGTGCCAGCATCAAAAGGGCTAGCGGGGGGGCCCGGACAGATACGCAGTATTTT
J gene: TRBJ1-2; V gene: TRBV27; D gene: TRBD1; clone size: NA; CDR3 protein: CASGPGQRTGYTF; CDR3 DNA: TGTGCCAGCGGTCCGGGACAGAGGACCGGCTACACCTTC
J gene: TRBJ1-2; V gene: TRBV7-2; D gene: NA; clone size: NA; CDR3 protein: CASSLGGPYGYTF; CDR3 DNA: TGTGCCAGCAGCTTGGGGGGGCCATATGGCTACACCTTC
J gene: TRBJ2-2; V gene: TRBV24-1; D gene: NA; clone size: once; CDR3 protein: CATRATGRNTGELFF; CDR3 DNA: TGTGCCACCAGAGCTACAGGGAGGAACACCGGGGAGCTGTTTTTT
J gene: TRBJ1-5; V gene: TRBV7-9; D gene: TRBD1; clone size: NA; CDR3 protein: CASSPGQGRANQPQHF; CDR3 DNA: TGTGCCAGCAGCCCCGGACAGGGTCGAGCAAATCAGCCCCAGCATTTT
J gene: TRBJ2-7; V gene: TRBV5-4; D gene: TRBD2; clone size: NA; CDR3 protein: CASSAGLAVYEQYF; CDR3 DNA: TGTGCCAGCAGCGCGGGACTAGCGGTCTACGAGCAGTACTTC
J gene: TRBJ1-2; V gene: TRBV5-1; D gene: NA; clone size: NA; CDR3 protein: CASSLEGVVGYGYTF; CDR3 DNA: TGCGCCAGCAGCTTGGAGGGGGTTGTCGGGTATGGCTACACCTTC
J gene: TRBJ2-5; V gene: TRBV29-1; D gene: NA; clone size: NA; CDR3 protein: CSVEDVSGRRTETQYF; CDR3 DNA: TGCAGCGTTGAAGATGTGAGCGGCCGCCGGACCGAGACCCAGTACTTC
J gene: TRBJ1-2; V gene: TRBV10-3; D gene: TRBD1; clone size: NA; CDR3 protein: CAISEDPGQGTIYGYTF; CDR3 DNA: TGTGCCATCAGTGAAGACCCGGGACAGGGAACGATATATGGCTACACCTTC
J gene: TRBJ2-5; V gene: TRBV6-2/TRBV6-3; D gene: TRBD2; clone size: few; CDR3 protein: CASSIPSGGWGETQYF; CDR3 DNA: TGTGCCAGCAGTATTCCGAGCGGGGGGTGGGGAGAGACCCAGTACTTC
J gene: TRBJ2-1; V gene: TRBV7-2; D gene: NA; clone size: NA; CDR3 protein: CASSPGTYYYNEQFF; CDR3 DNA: TGTGCCAGCAGCCCCGGGACTTACTACTACAATGAGCAGTTCTTC
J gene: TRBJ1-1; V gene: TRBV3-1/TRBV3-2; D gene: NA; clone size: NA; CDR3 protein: CASSLRAAGEAFF; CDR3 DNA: TGTGCCAGCAGCCTCCGCGCGGCGGGTGAAGCTTTCTTT
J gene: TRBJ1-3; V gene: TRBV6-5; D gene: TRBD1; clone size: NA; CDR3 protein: CASSSQGANTIYF; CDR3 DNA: TGTGCCAGCAGTTCTCAGGGGGCTAACACCATATATTTT
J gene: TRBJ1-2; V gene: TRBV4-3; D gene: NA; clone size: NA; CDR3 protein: CASSQDRPLPRGGYTF; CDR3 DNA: TGCGCCAGCAGCCAAGACAGGCCCTTGCCCCGTGGGGGCTACACCTTC
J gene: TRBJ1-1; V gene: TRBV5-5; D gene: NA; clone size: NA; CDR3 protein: CASSLAADTRRAFF; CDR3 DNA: TGTGCCAGCAGCTTGGCGGCGGACACCAGGCGGGCTTTCTTT
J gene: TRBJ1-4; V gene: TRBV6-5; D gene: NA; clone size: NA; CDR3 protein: CASSYDRANEKLFF; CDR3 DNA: TGTGCCAGCAGTTACGACCGGGCTAATGAAAAACTGTTTTTT
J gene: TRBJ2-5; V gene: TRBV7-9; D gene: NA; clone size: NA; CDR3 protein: CASSLVRGREETQYF; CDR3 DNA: TGTGCCAGCAGCTTAGTGCGGGGGCGGGAAGAGACCCAGTACTTC
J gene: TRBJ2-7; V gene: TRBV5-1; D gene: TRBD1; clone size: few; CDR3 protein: CASSSGTGVYEQYF; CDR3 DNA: TGCGCCAGCAGCTCCGGGACAGGGGTATACGAGCAGTACTTC
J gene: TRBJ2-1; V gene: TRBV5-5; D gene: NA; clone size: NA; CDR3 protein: CASSLEPGLYNEQFF; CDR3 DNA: TGTGCCAGCAGCTTGGAGCCGGGTCTCTACAATGAGCAGTTCTTC
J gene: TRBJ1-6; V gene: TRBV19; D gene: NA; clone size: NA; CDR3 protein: CASTIRPTVTLNSPLHF; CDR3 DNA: TGTGCCAGTACCATAAGACCGACAGTCACCCTGAATTCACCCCTCCACTTT
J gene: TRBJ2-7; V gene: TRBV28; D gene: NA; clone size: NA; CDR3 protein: CASRRWGRNYEQYF; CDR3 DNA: TGTGCCAGCAGGCGTTGGGGGCGGAACTACGAGCAGTACTTC
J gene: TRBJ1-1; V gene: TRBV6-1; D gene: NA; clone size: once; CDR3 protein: CASSEPQYTEAFF; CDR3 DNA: TGTGCCAGCAGTGAACCACAGTACACTGAAGCTTTCTTT
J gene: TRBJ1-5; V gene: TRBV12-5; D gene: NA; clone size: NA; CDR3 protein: CASGPQGGAYSNQPQHF; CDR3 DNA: TGTGCTAGTGGCCCTCAAGGAGGAGCTTATAGCAATCAGCCCCAGCATTTT
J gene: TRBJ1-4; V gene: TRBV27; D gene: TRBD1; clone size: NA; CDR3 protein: CASAGQGGNEKLFF; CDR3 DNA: TGTGCCAGCGCCGGACAGGGGGGGAATGAAAAACTGTTTTTT
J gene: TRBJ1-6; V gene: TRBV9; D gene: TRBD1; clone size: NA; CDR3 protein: CASSLGQGQNNSPLHF; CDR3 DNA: TGTGCCAGCAGCTTGGGACAGGGCCAGAATAATTCACCCCTCCACTTT
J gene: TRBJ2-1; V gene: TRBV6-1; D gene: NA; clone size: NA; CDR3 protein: CASSEAPQNEQFF; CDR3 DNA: TGTGCCAGCAGTGAGGCTCCTCAGAATGAGCAGTTCTTC
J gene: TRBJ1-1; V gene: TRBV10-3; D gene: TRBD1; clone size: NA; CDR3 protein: CAISVLGTGPEAFF; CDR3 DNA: TGTGCCATCAGTGTTCTCGGGACAGGTCCTGAAGCTTTCTTT
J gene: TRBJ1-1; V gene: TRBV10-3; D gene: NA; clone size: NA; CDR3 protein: CAIMIGGMGTEAFF; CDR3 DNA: TGTGCCATCATGATTGGAGGGATGGGCACTGAAGCTTTCTTT
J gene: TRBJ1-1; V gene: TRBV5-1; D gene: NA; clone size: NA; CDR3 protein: CASSLSRENTEAFF; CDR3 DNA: TGCGCCAGCAGCTTGTCCAGGGAGAACACTGAAGCTTTCTTT
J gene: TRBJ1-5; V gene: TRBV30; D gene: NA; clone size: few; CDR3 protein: CAWSDVGGGQPQHF; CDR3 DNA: TGTGCCTGGAGTGATGTGGGAGGAGGTCAGCCCCAGCATTTT
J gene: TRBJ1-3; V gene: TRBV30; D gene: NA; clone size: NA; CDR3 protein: CAWSLTIGNTIYF; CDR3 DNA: TGTGCCTGGAGCCTTACTATCGGAAACACCATATATTTT
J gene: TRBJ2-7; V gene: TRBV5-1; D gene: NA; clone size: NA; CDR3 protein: CASSLEQVGYEQYF; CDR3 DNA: TGCGCCAGCAGCTTGGAACAGGTGGGCTACGAGCAGTACTTC
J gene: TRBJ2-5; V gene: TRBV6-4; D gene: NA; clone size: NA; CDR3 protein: CASRGLPEETQYF; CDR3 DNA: TGTGCCAGCAGGGGACTTCCTGAAGAGACCCAGTACTTC
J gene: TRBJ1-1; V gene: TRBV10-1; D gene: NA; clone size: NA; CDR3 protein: CASTESGETPTEAFF; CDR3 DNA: TGCGCCAGCACCGAATCTGGGGAGACTCCCACTGAAGCTTTCTTT
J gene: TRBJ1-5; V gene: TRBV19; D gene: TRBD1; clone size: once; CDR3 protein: CASSTGQGSNQPQHF; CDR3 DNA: TGTGCCAGTAGTACGGGACAGGGGAGCAATCAGCCCCAGCATTTT
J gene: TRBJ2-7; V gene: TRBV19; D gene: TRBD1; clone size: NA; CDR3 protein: CASSSIRDSTYEQYF; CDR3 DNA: TGTGCCAGTAGTTCAATCCGGGACAGCACCTACGAGCAGTACTTC
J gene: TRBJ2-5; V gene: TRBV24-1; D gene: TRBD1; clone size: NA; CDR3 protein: CATSVGTGSWETQYF; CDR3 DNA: TGTGCCACCAGTGTGGGGACAGGGTCCTGGGAGACCCAGTACTTC
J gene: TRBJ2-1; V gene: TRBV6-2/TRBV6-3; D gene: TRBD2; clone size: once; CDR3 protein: CASSPTIAGSYNEQFF; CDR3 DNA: TGTGCCAGCAGCCCTACGATAGCGGGGTCTTACAATGAGCAGTTCTTC
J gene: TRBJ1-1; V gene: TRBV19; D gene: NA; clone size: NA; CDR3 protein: CASSVRGREAFF; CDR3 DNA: TGTGCCAGTAGTGTAAGAGGGAGGGAAGCTTTCTTT
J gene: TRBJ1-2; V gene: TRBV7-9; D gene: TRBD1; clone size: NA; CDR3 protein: CASSLGTGKNYGYTF; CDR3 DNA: TGTGCCAGCAGCTTAGGGACAGGGAAGAACTATGGCTACACCTTC